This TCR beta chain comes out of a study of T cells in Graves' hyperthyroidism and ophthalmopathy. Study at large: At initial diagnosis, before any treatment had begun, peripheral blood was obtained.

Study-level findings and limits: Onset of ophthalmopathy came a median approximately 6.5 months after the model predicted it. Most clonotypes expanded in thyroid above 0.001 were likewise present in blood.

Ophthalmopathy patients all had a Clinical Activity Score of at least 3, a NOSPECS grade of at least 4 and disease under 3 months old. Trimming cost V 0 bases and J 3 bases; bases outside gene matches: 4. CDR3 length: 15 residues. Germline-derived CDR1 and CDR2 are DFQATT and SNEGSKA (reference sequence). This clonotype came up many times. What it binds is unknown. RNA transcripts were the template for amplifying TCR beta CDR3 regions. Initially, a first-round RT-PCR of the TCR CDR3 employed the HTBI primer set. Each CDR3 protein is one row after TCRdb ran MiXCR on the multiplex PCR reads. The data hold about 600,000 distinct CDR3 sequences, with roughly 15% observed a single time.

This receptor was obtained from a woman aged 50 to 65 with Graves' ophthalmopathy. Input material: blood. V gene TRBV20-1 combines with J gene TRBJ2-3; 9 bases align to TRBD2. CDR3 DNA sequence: TGCAGTGCTAGAGATCCTAGCGGGGCGACAGATACGCAGTATTTT. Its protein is CSARDPSGATDTQYF.